What follows describes a single T cell receptor beta chain. Its antigen is currently unknown. This sample is part of a study of T cells in Graves' hyperthyroidism and ophthalmopathy. RNA transcripts gave rise to amplified TCR beta CDR3 regions. RT-PCR in the first round (using the HTBI primer set) targeted the TCR CDR3. TCRdb reanalysed the multiplex PCR reads using MiXCR and keeps one entry per CDR3 protein. The sample gives 550,000 to 850,000 distinct CDR3 sequences, around a sixth of which show up once; 16% is in the top ten. Study-wide points: In simple terms, a model built on 13 V-J features told ophthalmopathy apart from stable hyperthyroidism.

This CDR3 comprises 13 residues. The germline gives CDR1 SGHRS, CDR2 YFSETQ. Unmatched junction bases numbered 4, after V lost 4 bases and J lost 4 bases. Sequencing input: blood. This TCR derives from a woman aged 45-59 years with Graves' hyperthyroidism that later progressed to Graves' ophthalmopathy. The rearrangement uses TRBV5-1 and TRBJ1-2; TRBD1 matches at 7 bases. This CDR3 reads CASSRDRPYGYTF. The CDR3 DNA is TGCGCCAGCAGCCGGGACAGACCCTATGGCTACACCTTC.